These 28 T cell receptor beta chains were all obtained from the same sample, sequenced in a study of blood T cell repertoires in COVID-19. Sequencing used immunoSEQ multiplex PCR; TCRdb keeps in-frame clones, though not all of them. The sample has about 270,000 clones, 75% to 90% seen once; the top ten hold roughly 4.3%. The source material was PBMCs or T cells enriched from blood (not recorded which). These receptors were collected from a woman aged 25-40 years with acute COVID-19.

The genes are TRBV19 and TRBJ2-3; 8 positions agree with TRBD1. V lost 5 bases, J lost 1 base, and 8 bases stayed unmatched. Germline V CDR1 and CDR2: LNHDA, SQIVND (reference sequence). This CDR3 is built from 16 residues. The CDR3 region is CASSPRDRSRTDTQYF. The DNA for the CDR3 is TGTGCCAGTAGTCCGCGGGACAGGAGCCGCACAGATACGCAGTATTTT. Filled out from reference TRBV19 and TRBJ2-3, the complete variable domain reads DGGITQSPKYLFRKEGQNVTLSCEQNLNHDAMYWYRQDPGQGLRLIYYSQIVNDFQKGDIAEGYSVSREKKESFPLTVTSAQKNPTAFYLCASSPRDRSRTDTQYFGPGTRLTVL.

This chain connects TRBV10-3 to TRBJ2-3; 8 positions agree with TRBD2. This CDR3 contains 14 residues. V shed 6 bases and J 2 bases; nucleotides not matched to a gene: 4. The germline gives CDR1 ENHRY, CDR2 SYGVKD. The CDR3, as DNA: TGTGCCATCAGGGCGGGAGGCAACACAGATACGCAGTATTTT. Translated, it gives CAIRAGGNTDTQYF.

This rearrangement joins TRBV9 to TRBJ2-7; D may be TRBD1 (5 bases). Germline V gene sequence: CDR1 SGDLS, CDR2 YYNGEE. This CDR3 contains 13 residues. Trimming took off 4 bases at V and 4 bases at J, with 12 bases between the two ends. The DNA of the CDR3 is TGTGCCAGCAGCTCGACAGAATCGTACGAGCAGTACTTC. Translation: CASSSTESYEQYF.

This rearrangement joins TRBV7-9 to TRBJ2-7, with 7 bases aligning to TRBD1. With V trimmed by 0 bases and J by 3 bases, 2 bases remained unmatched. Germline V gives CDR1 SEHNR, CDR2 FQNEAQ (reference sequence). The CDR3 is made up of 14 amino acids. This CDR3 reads CASSLAGGGYEQYF. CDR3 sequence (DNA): TGTGCCAGCAGCTTAGCAGGGGGCGGCTACGAGCAGTACTTC.

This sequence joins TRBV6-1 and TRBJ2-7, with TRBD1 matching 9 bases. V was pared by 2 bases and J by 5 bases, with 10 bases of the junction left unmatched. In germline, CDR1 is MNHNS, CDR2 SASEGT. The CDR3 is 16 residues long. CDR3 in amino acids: CASSEQDRGIKHEQYF. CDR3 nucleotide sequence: TGTGCCAGCAGTGAACAAGACAGGGGGATTAAACACGAGCAGTACTTC.

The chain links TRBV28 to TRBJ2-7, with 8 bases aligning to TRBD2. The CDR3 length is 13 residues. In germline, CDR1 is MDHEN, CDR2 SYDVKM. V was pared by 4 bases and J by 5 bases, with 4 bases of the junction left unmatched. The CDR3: CASSSGTSNEQYF. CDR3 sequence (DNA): TGTGCCAGCAGTTCCGGGACTAGTAACGAGCAGTACTTC.

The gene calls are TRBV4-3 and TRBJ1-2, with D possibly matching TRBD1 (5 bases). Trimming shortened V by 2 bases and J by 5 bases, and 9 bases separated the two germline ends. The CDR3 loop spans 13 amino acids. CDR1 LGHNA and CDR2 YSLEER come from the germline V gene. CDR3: CASSQKAGYGYTF. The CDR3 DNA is TGCGCCAGCAGCCAAAAAGCAGGGTATGGCTACACCTTC.

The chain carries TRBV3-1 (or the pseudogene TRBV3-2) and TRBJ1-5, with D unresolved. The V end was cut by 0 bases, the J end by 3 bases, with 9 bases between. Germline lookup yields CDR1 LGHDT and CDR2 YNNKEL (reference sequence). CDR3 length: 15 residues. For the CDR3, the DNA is TGTGCCAGCAGCCAAGACGAGGCGGCCAATCAGCCCCAGCATTTT. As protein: CASSQDEAANQPQHF.

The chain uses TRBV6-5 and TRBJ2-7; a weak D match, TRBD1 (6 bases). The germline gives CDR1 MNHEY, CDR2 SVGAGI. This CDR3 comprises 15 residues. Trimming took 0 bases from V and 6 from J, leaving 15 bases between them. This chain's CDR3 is CASSYSSGTPLEQYF. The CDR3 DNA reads TGTGCCAGCAGTTACTCTTCCGGGACACCTCTCGAGCAGTACTTC.

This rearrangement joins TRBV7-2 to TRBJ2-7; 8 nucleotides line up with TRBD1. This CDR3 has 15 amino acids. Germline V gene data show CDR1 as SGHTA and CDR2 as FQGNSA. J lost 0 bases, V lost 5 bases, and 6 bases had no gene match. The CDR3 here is CASSKGTGVSYEQYF. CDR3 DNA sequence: TGTGCCAGCAGCAAAGGGACAGGCGTCTCCTACGAGCAGTACTTC. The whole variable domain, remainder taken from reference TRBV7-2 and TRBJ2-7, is GAGVSQSPSNKVTEKGKDVELRCDPISGHTALYWYRQSLGQGLEFLIYFQGNSAPDKSGLPSDRFSAERTGGSVSTLTIQRTQQEDSAVYLCASSKGTGVSYEQYFGPGTRLTVT.

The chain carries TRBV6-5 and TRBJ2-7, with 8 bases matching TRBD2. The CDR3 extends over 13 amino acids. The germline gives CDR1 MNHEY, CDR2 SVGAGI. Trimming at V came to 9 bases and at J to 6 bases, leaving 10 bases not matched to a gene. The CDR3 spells CASRARGGFEQYF. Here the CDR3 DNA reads TGTGCCAGTAGAGCTCGCGGGGGGTTCGAGCAGTACTTC.

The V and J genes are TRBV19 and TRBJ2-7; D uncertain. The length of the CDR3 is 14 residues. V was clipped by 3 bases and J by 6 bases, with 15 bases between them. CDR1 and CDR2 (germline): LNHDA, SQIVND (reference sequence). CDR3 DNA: TGTGCCAGTAGTATTTACCGAGACATCGGCGAGCAGTACTTC. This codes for CASSIYRDIGEQYF.

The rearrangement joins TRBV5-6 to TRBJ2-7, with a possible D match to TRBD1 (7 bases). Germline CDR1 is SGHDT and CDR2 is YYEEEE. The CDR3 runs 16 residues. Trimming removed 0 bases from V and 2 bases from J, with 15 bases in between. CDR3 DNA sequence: TGTGCCAGCAGCTTGGAATGGCGGGACAGAGCCTACGAGCAGTACTTC. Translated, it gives CASSLEWRDRAYEQYF.

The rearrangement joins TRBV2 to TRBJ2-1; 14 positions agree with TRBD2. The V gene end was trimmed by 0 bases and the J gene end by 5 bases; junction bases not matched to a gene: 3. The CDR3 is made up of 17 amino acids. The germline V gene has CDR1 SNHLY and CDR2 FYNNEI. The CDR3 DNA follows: TGTGCCAGCAGTGAAGCGACTAGCGGGAGGGCTAACAATGAGCAGTTCTTC. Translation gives CASSEATSGRANNEQFF.

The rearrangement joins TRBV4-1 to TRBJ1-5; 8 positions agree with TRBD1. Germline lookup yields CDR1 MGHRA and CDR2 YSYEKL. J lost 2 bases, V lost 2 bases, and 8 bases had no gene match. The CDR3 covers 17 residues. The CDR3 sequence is CASSQFNRGMGNQPQHF. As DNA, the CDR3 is TGCGCCAGCAGCCAATTTAACAGGGGGATGGGCAATCAGCCCCAGCATTTT.

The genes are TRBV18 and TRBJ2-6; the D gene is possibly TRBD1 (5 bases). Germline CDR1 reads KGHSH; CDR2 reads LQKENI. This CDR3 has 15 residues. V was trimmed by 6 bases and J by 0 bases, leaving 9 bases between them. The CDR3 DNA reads TGTGCCAGCTCGCCTGACAGCTCTGGGGCCAACGTCCTGACTTTC. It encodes CASSPDSSGANVLTF.

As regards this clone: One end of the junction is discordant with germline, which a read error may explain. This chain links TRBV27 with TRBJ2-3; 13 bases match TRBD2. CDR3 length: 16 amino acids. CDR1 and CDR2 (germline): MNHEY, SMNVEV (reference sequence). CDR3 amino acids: CTSSPRLAGGTDTQYF. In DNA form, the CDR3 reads TGTACCAGCAGTCCTCGACTAGCGGGAGGTACAGATACGCAGTATTTT.

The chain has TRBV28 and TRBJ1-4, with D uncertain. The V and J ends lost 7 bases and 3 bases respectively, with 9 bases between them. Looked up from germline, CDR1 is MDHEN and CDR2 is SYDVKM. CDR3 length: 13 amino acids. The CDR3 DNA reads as TGTGCCAGCACTACAGCATCTAATGAAAAACTGTTTTTT. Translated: CASTTASNEKLFF.

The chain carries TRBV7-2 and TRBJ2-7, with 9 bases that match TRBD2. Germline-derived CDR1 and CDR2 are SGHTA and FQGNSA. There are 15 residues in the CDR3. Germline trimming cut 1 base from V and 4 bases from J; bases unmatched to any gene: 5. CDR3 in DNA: TGTGCCAGCAGCTTAGATGTTAGCGGGAGTTACGAGCAGTACTTC. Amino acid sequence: CASSLDVSGSYEQYF.

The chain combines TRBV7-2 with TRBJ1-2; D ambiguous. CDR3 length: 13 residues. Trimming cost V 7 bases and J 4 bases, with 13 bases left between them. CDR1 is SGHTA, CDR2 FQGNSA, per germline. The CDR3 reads CASNLGGIYGYTF. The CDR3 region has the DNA TGTGCCAGCAATTTAGGCGGAATCTATGGCTACACCTTC.

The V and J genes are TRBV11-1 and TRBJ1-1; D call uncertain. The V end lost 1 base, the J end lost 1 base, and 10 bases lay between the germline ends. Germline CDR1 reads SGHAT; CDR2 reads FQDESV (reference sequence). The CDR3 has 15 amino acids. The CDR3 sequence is CASSLDPVKNTEAFF. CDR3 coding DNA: TGTGCCAGCAGCTTAGATCCAGTAAAGAACACTGAAGCTTTCTTT. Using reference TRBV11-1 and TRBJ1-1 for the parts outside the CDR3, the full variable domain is EAEVAQSPRYKITEKSQAVAFWCDPISGHATLYWYRQILGQGPELLVQFQDESVVDDSQLPKDRFSAERLKGVDSTLKIQPAELGDSAMYLCASSLDPVKNTEAFFGQGTRLTVV.

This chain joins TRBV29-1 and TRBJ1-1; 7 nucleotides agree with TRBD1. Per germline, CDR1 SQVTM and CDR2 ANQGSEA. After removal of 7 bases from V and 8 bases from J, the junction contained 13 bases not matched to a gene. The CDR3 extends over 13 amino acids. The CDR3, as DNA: TGCAGCGCCCAGACAGGGCAGACACGAGAAGCTTTCTTT. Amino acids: CSAQTGQTREAFF.

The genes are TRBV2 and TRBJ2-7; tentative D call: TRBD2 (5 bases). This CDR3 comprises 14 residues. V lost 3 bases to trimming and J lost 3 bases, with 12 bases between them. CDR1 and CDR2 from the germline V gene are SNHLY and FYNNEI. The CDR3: CASSEGDPGYEQYF. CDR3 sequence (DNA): TGTGCCAGCAGTGAGGGAGACCCGGGCTACGAGCAGTACTTC.

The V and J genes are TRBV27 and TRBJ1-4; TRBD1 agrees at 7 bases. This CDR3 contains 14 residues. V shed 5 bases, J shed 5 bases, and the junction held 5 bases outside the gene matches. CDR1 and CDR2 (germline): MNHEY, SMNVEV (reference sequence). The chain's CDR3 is CASSLGTENEKLFF. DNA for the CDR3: TGTGCCAGCAGTCTCGGGACAGAGAATGAAAAACTGTTTTTT.

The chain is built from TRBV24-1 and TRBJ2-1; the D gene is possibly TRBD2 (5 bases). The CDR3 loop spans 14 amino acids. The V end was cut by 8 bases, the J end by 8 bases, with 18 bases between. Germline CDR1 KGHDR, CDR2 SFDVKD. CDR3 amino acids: CATNLNNRGDEQFF. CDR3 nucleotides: TGTGCCACCAATCTAAATAACCGGGGAGATGAGCAGTTCTTC.

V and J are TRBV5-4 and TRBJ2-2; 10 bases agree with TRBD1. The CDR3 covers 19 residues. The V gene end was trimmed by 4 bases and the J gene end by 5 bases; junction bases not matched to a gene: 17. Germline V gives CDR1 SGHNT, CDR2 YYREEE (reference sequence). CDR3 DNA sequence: TGTGCCAGCAGCGAGAGACAGGGGGCGCGGGCGGGAGCGACCGGGGAGCTGTTTTTT. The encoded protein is CASSERQGARAGATGELFF.

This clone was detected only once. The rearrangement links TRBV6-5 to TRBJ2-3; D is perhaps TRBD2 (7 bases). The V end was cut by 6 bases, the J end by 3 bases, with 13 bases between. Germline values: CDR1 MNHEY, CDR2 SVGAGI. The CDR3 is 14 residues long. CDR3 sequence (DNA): TGTGCCAGCAGCCCAGGGGAGGGGACAGATACGCAGTATTTT. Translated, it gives CASSPGEGTDTQYF.

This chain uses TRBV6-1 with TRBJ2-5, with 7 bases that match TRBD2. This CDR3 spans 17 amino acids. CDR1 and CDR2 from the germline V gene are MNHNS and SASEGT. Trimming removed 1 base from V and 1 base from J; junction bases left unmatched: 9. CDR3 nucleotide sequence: TGTGCCAGCAGTGAAGGGTTCGGGGGGTCCGGCCAAGAGACCCAGTACTTC. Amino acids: CASSEGFGGSGQETQYF.